This record covers a single TCR beta chain. This sample was taken from a study of blood T cell repertoires in COVID-19. Clinical history as reported by participants underpinned cohort assignment. Clones were read by immunoSEQ multiplex PCR, and TCRdb kept only the in-frame ones, dropping some. Among approximately 380,000 clones listed, just over 90% were seen once. V dropped 3 bases and J dropped 5 bases, with 11 bases sitting between them. The germline gives CDR1 SGHVS, CDR2 FQNEAQ. The CDR3 is 13 amino acids. The source is a woman aged 40-49 years who had been exposed to COVID-19. The material sequenced was PBMCs or T cells enriched from blood (not recorded which). The genes are TRBV7-8 and TRBJ2-7, with D perhaps matching TRBD1 (6 bases). The CDR3 region is CASSFTGRDEQYF. The CDR3, as DNA: TGTGCCAGCAGCTTTACAGGGAGAGACGAGCAGTACTTC.